This T cell receptor beta chain was sequenced for a study of monozygotic twins with cystic fibrosis (dated by TCRdb to the early 2020s). Looking at the study overall: Around 3 micrograms of fragmented DNA went through 15 PCR cycles to produce barcoded libraries. TCR beta repertoires were compared within and between 16 monozygotic twin pairs with cystic fibrosis so that genetic influence on V and J gene usage could be assessed. Made up mostly of children and adolescents, the cohort included ten female and six male twin pairs ranging in age from about 2.0 to 40 years, with a median of around 9.1 years. Data for three of the twin pairs had already been reported earlier in a different context. On the day of blood sampling, twins were ranked among 850 to 1,300 cohort participants for weight-for-height and for FEVPerc (FEV1 disease centile). Broader findings and caveats from the paper: Simpson clonality was generally low (median around 0.009), which suggests a naive-dominated repertoire, and clonality was higher in the most severely affected patients. No association turned up between shared CDR3 numbers and age, concordance or disease severity, and the cohort was small. V gene usage was most similar to the co-twin in 13 of 16 pairs, and J usage was most similar to the co-twin in 8 of 16 pairs, which suggests genetic constraints. Significantly higher nucleotide-identical clonotype sharing was observed within monozygotic CF twin pairs than between unrelated CF individuals (P = 0.000026, Mann-Whitney).

The CDR3 runs 14 amino acids, cysteine and phenylalanine included. Only the CDR3 DNA stays, 42 bases, in frame from base 1. Trimming costs V 3 bases and J 4 bases, and their ends lie 11 bases apart. As encoded in the germline V gene, CDR1 is MGHRA while CDR2 is YSYEKL. This clone was picked up one time. This receptor's antigen is unknown. Per-nucleotide qualities are absent, and no much larger clonotype sits a single base away. TCR beta CDR3 regions were amplified by multiplex PCR using the immunoSEQ immune profiling system, following the manufacturer's instructions. An Illumina NextSeq system was used for sequencing. Processing in the source paper ran as follows. The immunoSEQ Analyzer platform handled processing of the sequence data, and clonality was calculated by taking the square root of Simpson's index of productive rearrangements. Similarity in V and J usage was quantified by Jensen-Shannon distance, and CDR3 generation probabilities were calculated with OLGA. Shared CDR3 sequences were searched against the immuneACCESS database (August 2020) and VDJdb (December 2020). TCRdb took over this immuneACCESS table, retaining in-frame rearrangements with V and J assigned. Such tables are incomplete; in checked studies, under half of the missing clones stem from an unresolved V gene, and the remainder is unexplained. V and J calls and clone size are copied from that table; D and trimming were computed from the DNA. The sample data list about 9,100 clones, and roughly nine tenths of these were observed just once. In total, the top ten clones hold roughly 5.6% of the sample.

The twin pairs came from the European Cystic Fibrosis Twin and Sibling Study Cohort, which recruited patients from 158 CF clinics across 14 European countries. Both zygosity and CFTR genotype were checked in-house, and zygosity was tested with multiplex PCR across nine short tandem repeat loci. Peripheral blood was sampled from each twin, with clinical parameters recorded on the day of blood sampling. Genomic DNA was isolated from peripheral blood cells with phenol/chloroform and kept in TE buffer at 4 degrees C. The chain links TRBV4-1 with TRBJ2-3, with the D gene call left open. Material: blood. The receptor comes from a boy between 2 and 10 years old with cystic fibrosis. The DNA is TGCGCCAGCAGCCAGGTACCCCCCCCAGATACGCAGTATTTT. Translated, this is CASSQVPPPDTQYF.